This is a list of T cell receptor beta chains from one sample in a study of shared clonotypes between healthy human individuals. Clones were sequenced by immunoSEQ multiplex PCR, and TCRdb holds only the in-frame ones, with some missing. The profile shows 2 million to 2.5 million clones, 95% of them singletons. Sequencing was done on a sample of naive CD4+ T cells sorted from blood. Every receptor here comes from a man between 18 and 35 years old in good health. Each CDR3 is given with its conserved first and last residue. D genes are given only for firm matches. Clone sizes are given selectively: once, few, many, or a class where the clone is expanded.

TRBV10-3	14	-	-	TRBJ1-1	CAISADRMGTEAFF	TGTGCCATCAGTGCAGACAGGATGGGGACTGAAGCTTTCTTT
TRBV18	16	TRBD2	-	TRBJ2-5	CASSPLAGALQETQYF	TGTGCCAGCTCACCACTAGCGGGGGCCCTCCAAGAGACCCAGTACTTC
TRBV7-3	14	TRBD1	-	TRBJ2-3	CASRGDRDPDTQYF	TGTGCCAGCAGGGGCGACAGGGACCCAGATACGCAGTATTTT
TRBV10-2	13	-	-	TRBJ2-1	CASKSGSYNEQFF	TGCGCCAGCAAGAGTGGCTCCTACAATGAGCAGTTCTTC
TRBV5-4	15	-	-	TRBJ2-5	CASSFEGGGQETQYF	TGTGCCAGCAGCTTCGAGGGTGGCGGCCAAGAGACCCAGTACTTC
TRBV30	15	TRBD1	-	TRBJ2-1	CAWSGWGQGSNEQFF	TGTGCCTGGAGTGGATGGGGACAGGGAAGCAATGAGCAGTTCTTC
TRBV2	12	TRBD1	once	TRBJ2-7	CASRYDRDEQYF	TGTGCCAGCAGGTATGACAGGGACGAGCAGTACTTC
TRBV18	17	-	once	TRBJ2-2	CASSPPPARRNTGELFF	TGTGCCAGCTCACCACCTCCGGCCAGGAGGAACACCGGGGAGCTGTTTTTT
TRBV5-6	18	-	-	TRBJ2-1	CASSLSVSRGSSYNEQFF	TGTGCCAGCAGCTTGTCGGTCTCTAGGGGTAGCTCCTACAATGAGCAGTTCTTC
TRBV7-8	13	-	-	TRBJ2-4	CASSLQGVDIQYF	TGTGCCAGCAGCCTGCAGGGTGTCGACATTCAGTACTTC